Below, 15 T cell receptor beta chains from the same sample are listed, as sequenced in a study of T-cell memory formation after mild COVID-19. One entry per CDR3 protein results from TCRdb running MiXCR on the 5' RACE reads. Of about 400,000 distinct CDR3 sequences in the sample, around an eighth were seen once. Sequencing was carried out using PBMCs or a T cell subset sorted from them (not recorded which). These receptors came from a man aged 18-30 years who had mild COVID-19 (a few samples of this study predate the infection). Cell type and time point are not known.

This sequence joins TRBV20-1 and TRBJ2-3; 11 bases are a match to TRBD1. Germline lookup yields CDR1 DFQATT and CDR2 SNEGSKA (reference sequence). The CDR3 extends over 17 amino acids. After removal of 1 base from V and 6 bases from J, the junction contained 12 bases not matched to a gene. CDR3: CSARASLGQGGSDTQYF. In DNA form, the CDR3 reads TGCAGTGCTAGAGCTAGTTTGGGACAGGGGGGGTCGGATACGCAGTATTTT.

This clonotype was detected a few times. The chain employs TRBV7-2 and TRBJ1-2, with D unresolved. This CDR3 contains 14 residues. The ends were cut back, 2 bases at V and 6 bases at J, with 13 bases in the middle. Germline lookup yields CDR1 SGHTA and CDR2 FQGNSA. In DNA, the CDR3 is TGTGCCAGCAGCTTACGGGGATTGTCGCATGGCTACACCTTC. Protein product: CASSLRGLSHGYTF.

V gene TRBV29-1 combines with J gene TRBJ2-1; 8 bases are a match to TRBD1. The V gene end was trimmed by 8 bases and the J gene end by 8 bases; junction bases not matched to a gene: 14. The CDR3 covers 14 residues. Germline V lookup: CDR1 SQVTM, CDR2 ANQGSEA. DNA of the CDR3: TGCAGCTCAATGAGGCAGGGGGCCGGCGATGAGCAGTTCTTC. Amino acid sequence: CSSMRQGAGDEQFF.

The rearrangement joins TRBV4-3 to TRBJ1-1; D is ambiguous. The CDR3 covers 15 residues. V was cut by 4 bases and J by 1 base, with 13 bases left in between. Germline CDR1 is LGHNA and CDR2 is YSLEER. The CDR3 reads CASSLQTGANTEAFF. The CDR3 DNA reads as TGCGCCAGCAGCCTACAAACGGGAGCGAACACTGAAGCTTTCTTT.

This clonotype was picked up many times. The genes are TRBV7-2 and TRBJ2-5, with TRBD2 identical over 12 bases. J gave up 5 bases and V 0 bases, and 4 bases lay outside the gene matches. This CDR3 comprises 16 residues. The V gene's germline CDR1 is SGHTA and CDR2 FQGNSA. CDR3 in amino acids: CASSLAGLAGKETQYF. CDR3 in DNA: TGTGCCAGCAGCTTAGCCGGACTAGCGGGGAAGGAGACCCAGTACTTC.

This rearrangement joins TRBV11-2 to TRBJ2-5; D possibly uses TRBD1 or TRBD2 (6 bases each). Per germline, CDR1 SGHAT and CDR2 FQNNGV. The CDR3 is 16 residues long. V lost 1 base and J 3 bases, leaving 15 bases between the germline ends. In DNA form, the CDR3 reads TGTGCCAGCAGCTTAGCAGTCCGCGGGACAAAAGAGACCCAGTACTTC. It encodes CASSLAVRGTKETQYF.

This chain uses TRBV6-2 or TRBV6-3 with TRBJ2-5, with D possibly being TRBD1 (6 bases). There are 14 residues in the CDR3. Germline-derived CDR1 and CDR2 are MNHEY and SVGEGT. V was cut by 4 bases and J by 2 bases, with 11 bases left in between. This CDR3 is CASSSDRYQETQYF. DNA of the CDR3: TGTGCCAGCAGTTCCGACAGGTATCAAGAGACCCAGTACTTC.

This clonotype came up a few times. The junction departs from the called germline gene at one end, perhaps through a read error. V usage is TRBV5-6 and J usage is TRBJ1-6, with D unresolved. This CDR3 spans 12 amino acids. CDR1 is SGHDT, CDR2 YYEEEE, per germline. The CDR3 DNA reads as TGTGCCAGCAGCTTTTCATCCGGTGCCGAGTACTTT. Translated, it gives CASSFSSGAEYF.

This clonotype was detected a few times. The J gene is TRBJ1-2, the V gene TRBV13; 9 positions match TRBD1. The CDR3 contains 16 residues. Germline trimming cut 0 bases from V and 10 bases from J; bases unmatched to any gene: 12. Germline CDR1 reads PRHDT; CDR2 reads FYEKMQ (reference sequence). As DNA, the CDR3 is TGTGCCAGCAGCTTAGGGCACAGGGGGCTCAGAGTCGACTACACCTTC. Amino acids: CASSLGHRGLRVDYTF.

This clonotype has a handful of counts. This chain connects TRBV20-1 to TRBJ2-5; D gene unclear. Germline-derived CDR1 and CDR2 are DFQATT and SNEGSKA (reference sequence). Trimming stripped 2 bases from V and 3 bases from J, with 10 bases between. The CDR3 contains 13 residues. The CDR3 DNA reads as TGCAGTGCTAGAAGAAGCGAAAAAGAGACCCAGTACTTC. Its translation is CSARRSEKETQYF.

This clonotype was counted only a few times. The gene calls are TRBV7-3 and TRBJ2-5, with a tentative D call TRBD2 (5 bases). The ends were cut back, 1 base at V and 9 bases at J, with 12 bases in the middle. The CDR3 sequence is 13 residues long. Germline lookup yields CDR1 SGHTA and CDR2 FQGTGA. As DNA, the CDR3 is TGTGCCAGCAGCTTAAACAGCGGTGGGGCCCAGTACTTC. The encoded protein is CASSLNSGGAQYF. Full variable domain (missing parts from reference TRBV7-3 and TRBJ2-5): GAGVSQTPSNKVTEKGKYVELRCDPISGHTALYWYRQSLGQGPEFLIYFQGTGAADDSGLPNDRFFAVRPEGSVSTLKIQRTERGDSAVYLCASSLNSGGAQYFGPGTRLLVL.

The chain links TRBV7-2 to TRBJ1-1; D is unresolved. V lost 6 bases to trimming and J lost 3 bases, with 11 bases between them. The CDR3 runs to 13 residues. Germline assignment: CDR1 SGHTA and CDR2 FQGNSA. CDR3 region: CASSRYLDTEAFF. CDR3 DNA: TGTGCCAGCAGTCGTTACCTTGACACTGAAGCTTTCTTT.

V is TRBV6-2 or TRBV6-3 and J is TRBJ2-7; weak D call: TRBD2 (6 bases). V lost 5 bases, J lost 3 bases, and 11 bases lay in between. Germline assignment: CDR1 MNHEY and CDR2 SVGEGT. This CDR3 contains 13 residues. Here the CDR3 reads CASSPNGGYEQYF. Here the CDR3 DNA reads TGTGCCAGCAGTCCTAACGGGGGCTACGAGCAGTACTTC.

This clonotype was recorded a few times. V is TRBV6-4 and J is TRBJ1-2; TRBD1 matches at 9 bases. This CDR3 region has 14 residues. Trimming at V came to 4 bases and at J to 5 bases, leaving 5 bases not matched to a gene. Germline CDR1 is MRHNA and CDR2 is SNTAGT. The CDR3 region has the DNA TGTGCCAGCAGTGCCGGGACAGGGTCTTATGGCTACACCTTC. Protein product: CASSAGTGSYGYTF.

This clonotype was seen a handful of times. V is TRBV27 and J is TRBJ1-5, with 9 bases matching TRBD1. Germline values: CDR1 MNHEY, CDR2 SMNVEV (reference sequence). The CDR3 totals 14 residues. V lost 2 bases to trimming and J lost 6 bases; unmatched junction nucleotides: 2. The DNA of the CDR3 is TGTGCCAGCAGTTTAGGGACAGGGATTCAGCCCCAGCATTTT. Protein: CASSLGTGIQPQHF.